The present T cell receptor (beta chain) was sequenced within a study of blood T cells in healthy people across ages. About this clonotype: One end of the junction varies from germline; a read error may be responsible.

PCR was performed a second time for about 6 to 12 cycles using a sample-barcoded 5' primer and a J-beta primer mix. Each cDNA molecule was tagged by a template-switch adaptor with 12 random nucleotides. TCRdb analysed the 5' RACE reads with MiXCR anew, one entry per CDR3 protein. Of around 970,000 distinct CDR3 sequences in the sample, just over 50% were seen once. The CDR3 contains 14 residues. In germline, CDR1 is SGHNT, CDR2 YYREEE (reference sequence). The sample taken for sequencing was blood. The sequence derives from a woman between 55 and 75 years old in good health. The chain has TRBV5-4 and TRBJ2-7, with 8 bases matching TRBD1. CDR3 amino acids: CASSAPGGSNEQYF. The DNA of the CDR3 is TGTGCCAGCAGCGCACCAGGGGGCTCCAACGAGCAGTACTTC.